These 11 T cell receptor beta chains were sequenced from one sample in a study of long-term antiretroviral therapy in people with HIV. Survey-level resolution applied to immunoSEQ assay v3.0. The table came from immunoSEQ multiplex PCR; TCRdb's copy has only in-frame clones and leaves some out. The repertoire holds some 25,000 clones, around four fifths seen once, with 5.1% in the top ten. The sample in question was unsorted PBMCs, obtained 3 years after starting antiretroviral therapy. The receptors originated from a young man with HIV.

This clone was seen only a few times. The chain couples TRBV4-1 to TRBJ2-3; D remains unclear. The ends were cut back, 5 bases at V and 6 bases at J, with 6 bases in the middle. Per the germline V gene, CDR1 is MGHRA and CDR2 is YSYEKL. The CDR3 has 11 amino acids. CDR3: CASSTWDTQYF. The CDR3, as DNA: TGCGCCAGCAGCACTTGGGATACGCAGTATTTT.

The chain employs TRBV6-6 and TRBJ1-4; no reliable D call. Looked up from germline, CDR1 is MNHNY and CDR2 is SVGAGI (reference sequence). CDR3 length: 12 amino acids. V was cut by 0 bases and J by 12 bases, with 8 bases left in between. The CDR3 DNA follows: TGTGCCAGCAGTTACTCGACCGGCGAACTGTTTTTT. Encoded protein: CASSYSTGELFF.

CDR3 region: CAWSVRLSEPQHF. CDR3 bases: TGTGCCTGGAGTGTACGGTTGAGTGAGCCCCAGCATTTT. This sequence joins TRBV30 and TRBJ1-5; D remains unclear. This CDR3 region has 13 residues. The germline CDR1 and CDR2 sequences are GTSNPN and SVGIG (reference sequence). V was trimmed by 0 bases and J by 8 bases, leaving 11 bases between them.

V and J are TRBV18 and TRBJ2-3; no reliable D call. Germline assignment: CDR1 KGHSH and CDR2 LQKENI. V lost 3 bases to trimming and J lost 6 bases, with 4 bases between them. The CDR3 contains 11 residues. The CDR3 sequence: CASSPGDTQYF. CDR3 nucleotide sequence: TGTGCCAGCTCACCGGGGGATACGCAGTATTTT.

V gene TRBV13 combines with J gene TRBJ2-3; TRBD2 might be the D (5 bases). Germline CDR1 PRHDT, CDR2 FYEKMQ (reference sequence). V shed 3 bases and J shed 4 bases, with 17 bases lying between them. This CDR3 is built from 16 residues. CDR3 loop: CASSFEGVYPPDTQYF. DNA for the CDR3: TGTGCCAGCAGCTTTGAGGGCGTCTACCCCCCAGATACGCAGTATTTT.

This clone has just a few counts. The chain couples TRBV7-2 to TRBJ1-2; D unclear. The CDR3 consists of 13 residues. Trimming stripped 0 bases from V and 2 bases from J, with 4 bases between. Germline V gives CDR1 SGHTA, CDR2 FQGNSA. The CDR3 spells CASSLAGNYGYTF. In DNA, the CDR3 is TGTGCCAGCAGCTTAGCGGGGAACTATGGCTACACCTTC.

The genes are TRBV7-8 and TRBJ1-6; possible D gene TRBD1, 5 bases. CDR3 size: 13 residues. In germline, CDR1 is SGHVS, CDR2 FQNEAQ. V lost 3 bases and J 8 bases, leaving 8 bases between the germline ends. Written as DNA, the CDR3 is TGTGCCAGCAGCTTGTCACAGGATTCACCCCTCCACTTT. Residues: CASSLSQDSPLHF.

This clone was picked up one time. J is TRBJ1-5 and V is TRBV5-6; 8 bases fit TRBD1. V trimming: 3 bases; J trimming: 5 bases; junction bases outside the gene matches: 4. Germline values: CDR1 SGHDT, CDR2 YYEEEE. This CDR3 is 14 amino acids long. This CDR3 reads CASSWGQVDQPQHF. CDR3 in DNA: TGTGCCAGCAGCTGGGGACAGGTGGATCAGCCCCAGCATTTT. Together with reference TRBV5-6 and TRBJ1-5, the CDR3 gives the full variable domain: DAGVTQSPTHLIKTRGQQVTLRCSPKSGHDTVSWYQQALGQGPQFIFQYYEEEERQRGNFPDRFSGHQFPNYSSELNVNALLLGDSALYLCASSWGQVDQPQHFGDGTRLSIL.

This clone is classed as medium-sized. The genes are TRBV5-1 and TRBJ2-3, with a possible D match to TRBD1 (6 bases). Deletions cut 1 base from V and 2 bases from J, with 17 bases between. Looked up from germline, CDR1 is SGHRS and CDR2 is YFSETQ. The CDR3 covers 17 residues. The CDR3 DNA is TGCGCCAGCAGCTTGTTAGGTGAAGAGGGACACACAGATACGCAGTATTTT. Its protein is CASSLLGEEGHTDTQYF.

The chain has TRBV2 and TRBJ1-2, with TRBD1 as a possible D gene (5 bases). Between the trimmed V and J ends, which lost 2 bases and 8 bases, there was a span of 15 bases. Looked up from germline, CDR1 is SNHLY and CDR2 is FYNNEI. The CDR3 has 14 amino acids. The CDR3 DNA sequence: TGTGCCAGCAGTGAATGGGGGTCCGCTCAGGGCTACACCTTC. Translated: CASSEWGSAQGYTF.

A few counts support this clone. V gene TRBV6-6 combines with J gene TRBJ1-2; 9 bases are shared with TRBD1. Germline CDR1 MNHNY, CDR2 SVGAGI (reference sequence). The CDR3 sequence is 13 residues long. Here the CDR3 DNA reads TGTGCGGTCCCGGGACAGGGACTGAGAGGCTACACCTTC. Translation: CAVPGQGLRGYTF.